Reported below is one T cell receptor beta chain. Trimming removed 4 bases from V and 0 bases from J, with 17 bases in between. The CDR3 totals 16 residues. Germline CDR1 is SGHNT and CDR2 is YYREEE (reference sequence). Participants came from 20 to 25 US areas, aged about 18 to 100 years. Recovery among Cohort 3 donors was established by two negative PCRs, clearance, or symptom resolution. Authors' data handling: How many nucleated cells were present was estimated from reference gene primer amplification. Method: immunoSEQ multiplex PCR; TCRdb's copy keeps in-frame clones and lacks some. Clone size and the V and J calls come from that table; the DNA yielded D and trimming. The top ten clones hold 6% to 7% of a sample with around 280,000 clones, approximately 88% of them seen once. This sample was included in a study of blood T cell repertoires in COVID-19. Study-level information: Sources were T cells, B-cell-depleted T cells, or PBMCs; the material itself was cDNA or gDNA.

This TCR was sampled from a woman in her forties who had recovered from COVID-19. Material: PBMCs or T cells enriched from blood (not recorded which). The rearrangement joins TRBV5-4 to TRBJ2-7; D is perhaps TRBD2 (6 bases). The chain's CDR3 is CASSPGVGLASYEQYF. The CDR3 DNA is TGTGCCAGCAGCCCGGGGGTGGGGCTCGCCTCCTACGAGCAGTACTTC.